This record concerns one T cell receptor beta chain sequence. The antigen remains undetermined. TCRdb's copy holds only in-frame clones and misses some; the assay was immunoSEQ multiplex PCR. The sample consists of nearly 100,000 clones, 90% of them appearing once. The CDR3 loop spans 14 amino acids. Germline lookup yields CDR1 SGDLS and CDR2 YYNGEE. Trimming took 4 bases from V and 4 from J; bases not matched to a gene: 4. The data originate from a study of graft-versus-host responses after intestinal transplantation. Study-wide results and limits: GvH clones detected in recipient marrow included some appearing first in ileum or blood. Individuals who had graft-donor T cell macrochimerism had allografts that showed high graft-versus-host to host-versus-graft clonal ratios.

Sequenced material: PBMCs, taken roughly 450 days after intestinal transplant. The chain couples TRBV9 to TRBJ2-2; 7 bases match TRBD1. The TCR originated in a human patient who received an intestinal transplant, so some T cells may come from the graft donor. CDR3 residues: CASSPRDSTGELFF. CDR3 DNA sequence: TGTGCCAGCAGCCCACGGGACAGCACCGGGGAGCTGTTTTTT.